This T cell receptor beta chain was observed in a study of PD-L1 blockade in urothelial cancer. Study details: Analyses used blood from 3 weeks (second dose) and 6 weeks after treatment start.

The V gene end was trimmed by 7 bases and the J gene end by 7 bases; junction bases not matched to a gene: 7. Germline-derived CDR1 and CDR2 are SNHLY and FYNNEI. The length of the CDR3 is 14 residues. Study-wide points: Pretreatment TCR clonality in blood, when below the median, was predictive of better survival.

The investigators introduced synthetic TCR analog templates into each PCR as spikes. The data were produced by immunoSEQ multiplex PCR, yet TCRdb's version contains in-frame clones alone and is incomplete. Of about 41,000 clones detected, around 83% appear once; the ten largest clones hold roughly 2.5%. Documented time point: peripheral blood 6 weeks after treatment start. On this clone: The antigen is unknown.

The TCR sequence derives from a man in his 70s with urothelial cancer. The chain combines TRBV2 with TRBJ2-2; 9 bases line up with TRBD1. The sequencing used PBMCs, collected around atezolizumab (anti-PD-L1) treatment. CDR3 sequence: CASTPGTGNGELFF. The DNA of the CDR3 is TGTGCCAGCACTCCCGGGACAGGGAACGGGGAGCTGTTTTTT.